These 26 T cell receptor beta chains share one sample of origin, sequenced in a study of blood T cell repertoires in COVID-19. TCRdb's copy holds only in-frame clones and misses some; the assay was immunoSEQ multiplex PCR. Of approximately 90,000 clones listed, around 88% are singletons. Sequencing was done on a sample of peripheral blood. The receptor set was obtained from a man in his sixties with acute or convalescent COVID-19.

This clone was seen more than once but under ten times. This chain joins TRBV5-6 and TRBJ1-1; D gene uncertain. Per germline, CDR1 SGHDT and CDR2 YYEEEE. The CDR3 length is 15 residues. The V end was cut by 2 bases, the J end by 0 bases, with 11 bases between. CDR3 amino acids: CASSLVTRMNTEAFF. CDR3 DNA: TGTGCCAGCAGCTTAGTTACACGCATGAACACTGAAGCTTTCTTT.

The rearrangement joins TRBV7-9 to TRBJ2-2, with a tentative D call TRBD1 (5 bases). The CDR3 is 13 amino acids. Trimming cost V 5 bases and J 7 bases, with 11 bases left between them. Germline CDR1 is SEHNR and CDR2 is FQNEAQ (reference sequence). The CDR3 coding sequence is TGTGCCAGCAGCCCAGAAGGGGACGGGGAGCTGTTTTTT. It translates to CASSPEGDGELFF.

The V gene is TRBV5-1, the J gene TRBJ2-1, with D possibly TRBD2 on 6 matching bases. Germline CDR1 SGHRS, CDR2 YFSETQ. V was clipped by 0 bases and J by 0 bases, with 10 bases between them. This CDR3 has 16 amino acids. The CDR3 reads CASSLALAPSYNEQFF. The CDR3 DNA reads as TGCGCCAGCAGCTTGGCGCTAGCGCCCTCCTACAATGAGCAGTTCTTC.

This chain uses TRBV6-5 with TRBJ2-3; weak D call: TRBD2 (5 bases). The germline gives CDR1 MNHEY, CDR2 SVGAGI. V was shortened by 2 bases and J by 5 bases, with 11 bases between the two germline ends. The CDR3 spans 14 residues. CDR3 sequence reads: CASSYPRAGDTQYF. As DNA, the CDR3 is TGTGCCAGCAGTTACCCTCGGGCGGGAGATACGCAGTATTTT.

The CDR3 nucleotides are TGTGCCACAATGGACTTCAACGGGGAGCTGTTTTTT. Its translation: CATMDFNGELFF. This chain links TRBV7-2 with TRBJ2-2, with D possibly matching TRBD2 (5 bases). Germline CDR1 and CDR2: SGHTA and FQGNSA. This CDR3 contains 12 residues. V lost 10 bases and J lost 7, with 13 bases in between.

This chain joins TRBV11-2 and TRBJ2-7, with D possibly matching TRBD1 (5 bases). V lost 5 bases, J lost 3 bases, and 20 bases lay in between. Germline CDR1 SGHAT, CDR2 FQNNGV. The CDR3 covers 16 residues. CDR3 DNA: TGTGCCAGCAGCCCGCCTCCCGACAGCCTTTACTACGAGCAGTACTTC. It specifies CASSPPPDSLYYEQYF.

V is TRBV29-1 and J is TRBJ2-3; D is unclear. Germline assignment: CDR1 SQVTM and CDR2 ANQGSEA. Trimming removed 4 bases from V and 1 base from J, with 9 bases in between. The CDR3 spans 13 residues. The CDR3 DNA reads as TGCAGCGTTGGGGCAGGCCGCACAGATACGCAGTATTTT. Translating it yields CSVGAGRTDTQYF.

This chain links TRBV27 with TRBJ1-4; 9 nucleotides line up with TRBD1. Per germline, CDR1 MNHEY and CDR2 SMNVEV (reference sequence). The V segment lost 7 bases and the J segment 4 bases; nucleotides outside the gene matches: 7. The length of the CDR3 is 15 residues. The CDR3 bases are TGTGCCAGCACCCATCCGGGACAGGGTAATGAAAAACTGTTTTTT. This gives the protein CASTHPGQGNEKLFF.

The chain uses TRBV20-1 and TRBJ2-5; tentative D call: TRBD2 (6 bases). The CDR3 is 15 residues long. V was clipped by 6 bases and J by 5 bases, with 22 bases between them. CDR1 DFQATT and CDR2 SNEGSKA come from the germline V gene (reference sequence). Here the CDR3 DNA reads TGCAGTGCAAGTCCGGGACTCTCACCGGCGGAGACCCAGTACTTC. This translates into CSASPGLSPAETQYF.

The chain links TRBV6-5 to TRBJ2-4, with D tentatively TRBD1 (6 bases). CDR1 and CDR2 from the germline V gene are MNHEY and SVGAGI. The V and J ends lost 7 bases and 0 bases respectively, with 13 bases between them. This CDR3 is 15 amino acids long. CDR3 bases: TGTGCCAGCACCGAACTACAGGGAGCCAAAAACATTCAGTACTTC. Translation gives CASTELQGAKNIQYF.

The genes are TRBV7-9 and TRBJ2-7, with TRBD2 matching over 15 bases. The J segment lost 3 bases and the V segment lost 5 bases, leaving 11 bases of the junction unmatched. The CDR3 has 18 residues. Germline V gene data show CDR1 as SEHNR and CDR2 as FQNEAQ (reference sequence). CDR3 coding DNA: TGTGCCAGCAGCCGTCCCGGGACTAGCGGGGGGCCAGGCTACGAGCAGTACTTC. Translation: CASSRPGTSGGPGYEQYF.

The chain recombines TRBV19 with TRBJ2-7; 9 bases match TRBD2. The CDR3 has 13 amino acids. V lost 7 bases and J lost 6; bases outside the gene matches: 7. Germline V gives CDR1 LNHDA, CDR2 SQIVND (reference sequence). CDR3 DNA: TGTGCCAGTACGGCGGGAGGGCTTGGCGAGCAGTACTTC. Protein: CASTAGGLGEQYF.

This clone was counted a single time. The chain uses TRBV10-3 and TRBJ2-5; 8 positions match TRBD2. Germline-derived CDR1 and CDR2 are ENHRY and SYGVKD. The CDR3 loop spans 15 amino acids. V lost 2 bases, J lost 4 bases, and 6 bases stayed unmatched. This chain's CDR3 is CAISEPGGAGETQYF. CDR3 DNA: TGTGCCATCAGTGAGCCGGGGGGGGCAGGAGAGACCCAGTACTTC.

For the CDR3, the DNA is TGCGCCAGCAGCCGATCACAGGGGGCCTACACTGAAGCTTTCTTT. Amino acids: CASSRSQGAYTEAFF. This chain uses TRBV5-1 with TRBJ1-1; 9 bases map to TRBD1. Germline CDR1 is SGHRS and CDR2 is YFSETQ. The CDR3 sequence is 15 residues long. J lost 3 bases, V lost 4 bases, and 7 bases had no gene match.

This clone was recorded once. The chain uses TRBV29-1 and TRBJ1-1; perhaps TRBD1 as D (5 bases). Germline V lookup: CDR1 SQVTM, CDR2 ANQGSEA. With 7 bases removed from V and 4 bases from J, the gap between germline ends came to 16 bases. There are 13 residues in the CDR3. The CDR3 nucleotides are TGCAGCGGGACACAGGAAAGGGGCACTGAAGCTTTCTTT. Encoded protein: CSGTQERGTEAFF.

This rearrangement joins TRBV6-5 to TRBJ1-2; D gene unclear. CDR3 length equals 13 residues. The V end was cut by 5 bases, the J end by 0 bases, with 7 bases between. Germline lookup yields CDR1 MNHEY and CDR2 SVGAGI. The CDR3 sequence is CASSRTANYGYTF. In nucleotides, the CDR3 is TGTGCCAGCAGTCGGACTGCTAACTATGGCTACACCTTC.

The gene calls are TRBV5-4 and TRBJ1-2; D perhaps matches TRBD1 (6 bases). Germline V CDR1 and CDR2: SGHNT, YYREEE (reference sequence). CDR3 size: 14 residues. V lost 1 base and J lost 4, with 11 bases in between. The CDR3 DNA follows: TGTGCCAGCAGCTTGCCAGGGGCCGGCTATGGCTACACCTTC. It translates to CASSLPGAGYGYTF. Drawing the rest from reference TRBV5-4 and TRBJ1-2, the complete variable domain is ETGVTQSPTHLIKTRGQQVTLRCSSQSGHNTVSWYQQALGQGPQFIFQYYREEENGRGNFPPRFSGLQFPNYSSELNVNALELDDSALYLCASSLPGAGYGYTFGSGTRLTVV.

The genes are TRBV7-2 and TRBJ1-4, with TRBD1 as a possible D gene (6 bases). The V end was cut by 5 bases, the J end by 5 bases, with 15 bases between. The length of the CDR3 is 15 residues. CDR1 and CDR2 (germline): SGHTA, FQGNSA. The CDR3 DNA is TGTGCCAGCAGCCCCGAAGGGGGTGCAAATGAAAAACTGTTTTTT. Protein product: CASSPEGGANEKLFF. Variable domain in full (rest from reference TRBV7-2 and TRBJ1-4): GAGVSQSPSNKVTEKGKDVELRCDPISGHTALYWYRQSLGQGLEFLIYFQGNSAPDKSGLPSDRFSAERTGGSVSTLTIQRTQQEDSAVYLCASSPEGGANEKLFFGSGTQLSVL.

V and J are TRBV7-2 and TRBJ1-2; 10 bases map to TRBD1. Germline V gene data show CDR1 as SGHTA and CDR2 as FQGNSA. The CDR3 is 15 amino acids. V trimming: 0 bases; J trimming: 6 bases; junction bases outside the gene matches: 4. CDR3 in DNA: TGTGCCAGCAGCTTAGCTACGGGACAGGGGAATGGCTACACCTTC. Its translation: CASSLATGQGNGYTF.

The gene calls are TRBV19 and TRBJ2-2; 9 bases map to TRBD1. The CDR3 is 15 amino acids. The germline V gene has CDR1 LNHDA and CDR2 SQIVND (reference sequence). Losses at the gene ends were 7 bases for V and 6 bases for J; bases not matched to a gene: 9. CDR3 region: CASTPGTGLAGELFF. The CDR3 nucleotides are TGTGCCAGTACCCCCGGGACAGGGCTAGCCGGGGAGCTGTTTTTT.

V usage is TRBV9 and J usage is TRBJ2-3; D possibly corresponds to TRBD2 (6 bases). The CDR3 is 14 amino acids. Between the trimmed V and J ends, which lost 6 bases and 1 base, there was a span of 12 bases. Germline values: CDR1 SGDLS, CDR2 YYNGEE. Here the CDR3 reads CASTAGLGTDTQYF. The CDR3 nucleotides are TGTGCCAGCACGGCGGGACTTGGCACAGATACGCAGTATTTT.

This clone appeared a single time. This chain uses TRBV29-1 with TRBJ2-3; weak D call: TRBD2 (7 bases). V lost 8 bases to trimming and J lost 2 bases, with 14 bases between them. Germline values: CDR1 SQVTM, CDR2 ANQGSEA. The CDR3 is 13 amino acids. CDR3 region: CSPRGGDTDTQYF. The CDR3 DNA follows: TGCAGCCCTAGGGGGGGGGACACAGATACGCAGTATTTT.

The gene calls are TRBV5-1 and TRBJ1-2; D remains ambiguous. The CDR3 is made up of 12 amino acids. The germline V gene encodes CDR1 SGHRS and CDR2 YFSETQ. Trimming took 1 base from V and 3 from J, leaving 4 bases between them. The CDR3 region has the DNA TGCGCCAGCAGCTTGCCCGACTATGGCTACACCTTC. It is translated as CASSLPDYGYTF.

This chain links TRBV10-3 with TRBJ2-1; 8 positions agree with TRBD2. Trimming at V came to 5 bases and at J to 7 bases, leaving 10 bases not matched to a gene. Germline V gives CDR1 ENHRY, CDR2 SYGVKD. This CDR3 comprises 15 residues. CDR3 nucleotide sequence: TGTGCCATCAGTACTAGCGGCCCCAGGGCAAATGAGCAGTTCTTC. Its translation: CAISTSGPRANEQFF.

The rearrangement uses TRBV6-5 and TRBJ2-1; TRBD1 aligns across 7 bases. The CDR3 covers 14 residues. In germline, CDR1 is MNHEY, CDR2 SVGAGI. V lost 5 bases to trimming and J lost 8 bases; unmatched junction nucleotides: 9. The CDR3 here is CASSTSGTVHEQFF. The CDR3 DNA sequence: TGTGCCAGCAGTACCTCCGGGACAGTCCATGAGCAGTTCTTC.

This chain uses TRBV5-1 with TRBJ1-5; 8 nucleotides align to TRBD1. V was clipped by 4 bases and J by 3 bases; unmatched bases: 6. CDR3 length: 15 amino acids. Germline V gives CDR1 SGHRS, CDR2 YFSETQ. The CDR3 here is CASSRGTGSNQPQHF. DNA of the CDR3: TGCGCCAGCAGCCGAGGGACAGGATCCAATCAGCCCCAGCATTTT.